This is a list of T cell receptor beta chains from one sample in a study of cytomegalovirus exposure and HLA in healthy donors. Sequencing was performed with immunoSEQ multiplex PCR; in TCRdb, only in-frame clones are kept and a portion is missing. Among roughly 74,000 clones listed, over 70% were seen once. Sequences were obtained from PBMCs. These receptors were taken from a man aged 35 to 55 in good health and CMV-seronegative. The CDR3 runs from the conserved cysteine through the conserved F or W. D genes are given only for firm matches.

D	V	J	DNA	CDR3
.	TRBV15	TRBJ2-5	TGTGCCACCAGCAGAGATGCGGCGGAGACCCAGTACTTC	CATSRDAAETQYF
.	TRBV2	TRBJ2-1	TGTGCCAGCAGTGAAATCCCGACGAGGAATGAGCAGTTCTTC	CASSEIPTRNEQFF
.	TRBV4-1	TRBJ2-2	TGCGCCAGCAGCCTCGCCGGGAGCCGAAACACCGGGGAGCTGTTTTTT	CASSLAGSRNTGELFF
TRBD1	TRBV2	TRBJ2-7	TGTGCCAGCCGCGGACAGGAAACCTACGAGCAGTACTTC	CASRGQETYEQYF
.	TRBV7-8	TRBJ2-1	TGTGCCAGCAGCTTACACGACACATATCAGTTCTTC	CASSLHDTYQFF
.	TRBV10-2	TRBJ2-7	TGCGCCAGCAGTGAGGGGCGGAGGGGTCCGAACGAGCAGTACTTC	CASSEGRRGPNEQYF
TRBD2	TRBV5-1	TRBJ2-7	TGCGCCAGCAGCTTGTCCGCTAGCGGCGGGGCGGGTGAGCAGTACTTC	CASSLSASGGAGEQYF
.	TRBV6-1	TRBJ1-3	TGTGCCAGCAGTGAGGAGATATTTTATAGAAGGAGAAACACCATATATTTT	CASSEEIFYRRRNTIYF
.	TRBV25-1	TRBJ1-2	TGTGCCAGCAGTGTTCCCTCCGAGGGCTACACCTTC	CASSVPSEGYTF
.	TRBV28	TRBJ2-7	TGTGCCAGCAGTTACCAGGGTTGGCAGAGCTCCTACGAGCAGTACTTC	CASSYQGWQSSYEQYF
TRBD1	TRBV18	TRBJ2-5	TGTGCCAGCTCACGGGACAGGGGTTACGAGACCCAGTACTTC	CASSRDRGYETQYF
TRBD2	TRBV30	TRBJ2-7	TGTGCCTGGACCGCTAGCGGGTACGAACAGTACTTC	CAWTASGYEQYF
.	TRBV27	TRBJ1-1	TGTGCCAGCAGTTCCGGGACAATTAATGACGCTTTCTTT	CASSSGTINDAFF